This T cell receptor beta chain was found in a study of metastatic and nonmetastatic thyroid tumors. Study summary: The study looked at repertoires side by side in blood and in tumor or nodule tissue from malignant and benign thyroid patients. General observations from the study: Across blood and tumor, TCR beta diversity in malignant thyroid tumors was reportedly significantly higher than in benign nodules.

With MiXCR, TCRdb called clones anew from the PCR reads. The sample carries about 16,000 clones, around 33% recorded once. No patient received treatment before thyroid surgery. The CDR3 loop spans 18 amino acids. Germline values: CDR1 LNHDA, CDR2 SQIVND (reference sequence). Germline trimming cut 3 bases from V and 4 bases from J; bases unmatched to any gene: 14. As to this clone: Its antigen is unknown.

Sequenced: tumor tissue. This chain uses TRBV19 with TRBJ2-2, with TRBD1 matching 7 bases. This clonotype originated in a male donor with papillary thyroid cancer or a benign thyroid nodule (not recorded which). Some clones in this sample may be carry-over from other donors' samples. CDR3 in DNA: TGTGCCAGTAGTATTCGCCCTTTAGGGGGCGCGGGCACCGGGGAGCTGTTTTTT. This gives the protein CASSIRPLGGAGTGELFF.